The source of this T cell receptor (beta chain) is a study of technical replicates of blood from several donors. CDR1 and CDR2 from the germline V gene are KGHSH and LQKENI. The V gene end was trimmed by 4 bases and the J gene end by 2 bases; junction bases not matched to a gene: 2. The CDR3 length is 14 residues. Only in-frame clones appear in the TCRdb table, and some are missing; sequencing was by immunoSEQ multiplex PCR. The sample records 58,000 or so clones, about 86% being singletons. The sequenced material came from PBMCs. The receptor comes from a human donor in good health. Some clones in this sample may be carry-over from other donors' samples. The V gene is TRBV18, the J gene TRBJ2-7; TRBD1 matches at 10 bases. In DNA form, the CDR3 reads TGTGCCAGCTCACATGGACAGGGGGCCTACGAGCAGTACTTC. Protein sequence: CASSHGQGAYEQYF.